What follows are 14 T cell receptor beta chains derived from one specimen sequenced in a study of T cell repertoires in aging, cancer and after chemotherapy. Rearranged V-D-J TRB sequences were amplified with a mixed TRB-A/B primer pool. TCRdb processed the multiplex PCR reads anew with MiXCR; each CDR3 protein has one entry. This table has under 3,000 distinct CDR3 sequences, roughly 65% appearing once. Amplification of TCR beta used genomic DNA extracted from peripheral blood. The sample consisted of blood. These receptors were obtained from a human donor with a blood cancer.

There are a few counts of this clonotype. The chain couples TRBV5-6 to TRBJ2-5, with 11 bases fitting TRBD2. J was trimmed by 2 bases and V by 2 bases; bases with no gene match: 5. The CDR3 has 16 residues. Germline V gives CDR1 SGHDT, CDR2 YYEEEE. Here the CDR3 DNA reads TGTGCCAGCAGCTTCGGACTAGCGGGCGTTCAAGAGACCCAGTACTTC. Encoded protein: CASSFGLAGVQETQYF.

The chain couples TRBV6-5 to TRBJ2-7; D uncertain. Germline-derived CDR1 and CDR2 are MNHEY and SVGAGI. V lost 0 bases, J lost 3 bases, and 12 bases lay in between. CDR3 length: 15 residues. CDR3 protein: CASSYSINSLYEQYF. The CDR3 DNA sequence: TGTGCCAGCAGTTACTCGATTAACAGCCTCTACGAGCAGTACTTC.

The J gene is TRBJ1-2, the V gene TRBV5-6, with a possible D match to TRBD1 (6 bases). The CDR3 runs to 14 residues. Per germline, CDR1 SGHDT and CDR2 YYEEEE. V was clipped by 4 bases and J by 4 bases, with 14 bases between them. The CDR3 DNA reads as TGTGCCAGCAGCAGCCGACGACAGGTCTATGGCTACACCTTC. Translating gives CASSSRRQVYGYTF.

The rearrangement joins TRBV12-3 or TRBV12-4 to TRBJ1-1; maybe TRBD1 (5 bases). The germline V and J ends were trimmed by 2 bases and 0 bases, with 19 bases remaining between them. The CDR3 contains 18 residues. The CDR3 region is CASSLQGLPPNLNTEAFF. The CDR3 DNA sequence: TGTGCCAGCAGTTTACAGGGCCTCCCCCCTAATTTGAACACTGAAGCTTTCTTT.

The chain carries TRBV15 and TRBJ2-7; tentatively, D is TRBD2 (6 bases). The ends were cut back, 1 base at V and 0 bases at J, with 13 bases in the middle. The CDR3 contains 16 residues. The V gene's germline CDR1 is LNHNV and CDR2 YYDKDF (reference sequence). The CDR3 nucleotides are TGTGCCACCAGCAGAGGTACTAGCTGGAGCTCCTACGAGCAGTACTTC. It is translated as CATSRGTSWSSYEQYF.

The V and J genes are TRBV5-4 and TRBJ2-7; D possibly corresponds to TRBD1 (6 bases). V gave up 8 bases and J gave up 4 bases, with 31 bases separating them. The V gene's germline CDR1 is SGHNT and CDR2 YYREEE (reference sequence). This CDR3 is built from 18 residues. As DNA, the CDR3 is TGTGCCAGTAGTACCGGTCGACCGGGACACGAAGGGCTTTACGAGCAGTACTTC. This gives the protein CASSTGRPGHEGLYEQYF.

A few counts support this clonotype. The DNA for the CDR3 is TGTGCCAGCAGCGGCAACTCCAGGTACCCCTACAATGAGCAGTTCTTC. This codes for CASSGNSRYPYNEQFF. The chain is built from TRBV5-6 and TRBJ2-1; D uncertain. CDR3 length: 16 amino acids. The germline CDR1 and CDR2 sequences are SGHDT and YYEEEE. Trimming stripped 4 bases from V and 2 bases from J, with 16 bases between.

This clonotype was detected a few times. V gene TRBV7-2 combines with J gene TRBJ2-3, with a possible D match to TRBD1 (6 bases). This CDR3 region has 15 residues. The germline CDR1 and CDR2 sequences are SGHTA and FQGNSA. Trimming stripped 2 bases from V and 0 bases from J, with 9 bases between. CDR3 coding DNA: TGTGCCAGCAGCTTACAGGGGATTAGCACAGATACGCAGTATTTT. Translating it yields CASSLQGISTDTQYF.

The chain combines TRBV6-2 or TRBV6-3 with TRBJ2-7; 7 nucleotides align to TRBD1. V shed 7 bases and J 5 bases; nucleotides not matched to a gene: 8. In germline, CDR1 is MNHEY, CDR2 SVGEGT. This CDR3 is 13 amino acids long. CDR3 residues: CASTWTGLNEQYF. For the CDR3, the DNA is TGTGCCAGCACCTGGACAGGCCTAAACGAGCAGTACTTC.

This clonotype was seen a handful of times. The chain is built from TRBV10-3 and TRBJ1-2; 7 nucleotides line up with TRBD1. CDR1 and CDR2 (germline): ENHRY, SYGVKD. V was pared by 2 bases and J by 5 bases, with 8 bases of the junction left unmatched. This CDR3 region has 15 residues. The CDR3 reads CAISEDGQGGYGYTF. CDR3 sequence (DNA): TGTGCCATCAGTGAGGACGGGCAGGGGGGTTATGGCTACACCTTC.

The CDR3 nucleotides read TGTGCCAGCAGCTTCAGTTCGAACACCGGGGAGCTGTTTTTT. Protein sequence: CASSFSSNTGELFF. The V call is TRBV7-9, the J call TRBJ2-2, with D unclear. This CDR3 has 14 amino acids. Per the germline V gene, CDR1 is SEHNR and CDR2 is FQNEAQ (reference sequence). Trimming removed 3 bases at V and 0 bases at J, with 5 bases between.

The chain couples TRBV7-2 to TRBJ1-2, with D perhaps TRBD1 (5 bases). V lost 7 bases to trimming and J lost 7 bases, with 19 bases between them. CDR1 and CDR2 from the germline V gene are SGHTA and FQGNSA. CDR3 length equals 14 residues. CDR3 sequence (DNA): TGTGCCAGCACCCCTCAGACGGGGGACGCTGGCTACACCTTC. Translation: CASTPQTGDAGYTF.

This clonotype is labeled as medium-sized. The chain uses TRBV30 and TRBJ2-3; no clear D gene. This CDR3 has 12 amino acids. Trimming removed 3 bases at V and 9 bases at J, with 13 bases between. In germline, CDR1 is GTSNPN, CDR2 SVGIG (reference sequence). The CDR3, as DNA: TGTGCCTGGAGCCCATCCAGGAGAACGCAGTATTTT. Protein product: CAWSPSRRTQYF. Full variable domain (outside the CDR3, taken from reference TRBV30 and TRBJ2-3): SQTIHQWPATLVQPVGSPLSLECTVEGTSNPNLYWYRQAAGRGLQLLFYSVGIGQISSEVPQNLSASRPQDRQFILSSKKLLLSDSGFYLCAWSPSRRTQYFGPGTRLTVL.

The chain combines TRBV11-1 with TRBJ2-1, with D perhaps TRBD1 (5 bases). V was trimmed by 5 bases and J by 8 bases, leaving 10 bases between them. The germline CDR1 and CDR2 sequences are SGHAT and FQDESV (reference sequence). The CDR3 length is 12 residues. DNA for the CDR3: TGTGCCAGCAGCCCCAGGGTCGATGAGCAGTTCTTC. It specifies CASSPRVDEQFF.